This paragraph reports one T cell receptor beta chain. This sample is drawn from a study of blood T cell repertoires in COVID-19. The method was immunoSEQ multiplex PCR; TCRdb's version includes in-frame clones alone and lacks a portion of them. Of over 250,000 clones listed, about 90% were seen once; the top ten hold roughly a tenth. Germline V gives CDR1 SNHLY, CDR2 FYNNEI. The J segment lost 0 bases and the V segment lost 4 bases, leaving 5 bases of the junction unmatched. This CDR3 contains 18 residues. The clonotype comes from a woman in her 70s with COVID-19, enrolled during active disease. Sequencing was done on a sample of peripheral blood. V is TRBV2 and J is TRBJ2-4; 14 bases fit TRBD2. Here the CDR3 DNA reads TGTGCCAGCAGTGGACTAGCGGGAGGGCCTGGAGCCAAAAACATTCAGTACTTC. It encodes CASSGLAGGPGAKNIQYF. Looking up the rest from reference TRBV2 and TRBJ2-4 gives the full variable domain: EPEVTQTPSHQVTQMGQEVILRCVPISNHLYFYWYRQILGQKVEFLVSFYNNEISEKSEIFDDQFSVERPDGSNFTLKIRSTKLEDSAMYFCASSGLAGGPGAKNIQYFGAGTRLSVL.